These T cell receptor beta chains were read from a single sample in a study of beta chain features in type 1 diabetes. Sequenced by immunoSEQ multiplex PCR; TCRdb stores in-frame clones only, minus some. The sample holds more than 250,000 clones, over 12% seen once. Material: naive CD4+ T cells from blood. The receptors stem from a young man with type 1 diabetes. CDR3s include the opening cysteine and the closing phenylalanine or tryptophan. The D gene is left open where the match is weak. A clone size is listed for some rows: how often the clone was seen (once, few, many), or a class if it is expanded.

clone size: NA; D gene: NA; V gene: TRBV4-2; J gene: TRBJ2-2; CDR3 DNA: TGTGCCAGCAGCCATGTTGGTGGAGGGAACACCGGGGAGCTGTTTTTT; CDR3 protein: CASSHVGGGNTGELFF
clone size: NA; D gene: NA; V gene: TRBV6-6; J gene: TRBJ2-2; CDR3 DNA: TGTGCCAGCAGAACACAGGGTCGGGTGTCCGGGGAGCTGTTTTTT; CDR3 protein: CASRTQGRVSGELFF
clone size: NA; D gene: TRBD2; V gene: TRBV2; J gene: TRBJ2-3; CDR3 DNA: TGTGCCAGCCCGGGGGGTAGCGGTGGCACAGATACGCAGTATTTT; CDR3 protein: CASPGGSGGTDTQYF
clone size: NA; D gene: TRBD1; V gene: TRBV5-1; J gene: TRBJ1-1; CDR3 DNA: TGCGCCAGCAGCTTTGGAGCCGGGACAGGGGGCACTGAAGCTTTCTTT; CDR3 protein: CASSFGAGTGGTEAFF
clone size: NA; D gene: TRBD1; V gene: TRBV2; J gene: TRBJ1-4; CDR3 DNA: TGTGCCAGCGGAGGACGCGGGACAGGGGGTGAAAAACTGTTTTTT; CDR3 protein: CASGGRGTGGEKLFF
clone size: few; D gene: NA; V gene: TRBV11-2; J gene: TRBJ2-5; CDR3 DNA: TGTGCCAGCAGCTTAGGGCCGGACTCACCGGAGACCCAGTACTTC; CDR3 protein: CASSLGPDSPETQYF
clone size: NA; D gene: NA; V gene: TRBV27; J gene: TRBJ2-1; CDR3 DNA: TGTGCCAGCAGTCCTATACTCAACTTACAGCAGTTCTTC; CDR3 protein: CASSPILNLQQFF
clone size: few; D gene: TRBD1; V gene: TRBV30; J gene: TRBJ1-4; CDR3 DNA: TGTGCCTGGACCCGACAGGGGCTTAATGAAAAACTGTTTTTT; CDR3 protein: CAWTRQGLNEKLFF
clone size: NA; D gene: NA; V gene: TRBV6-5; J gene: TRBJ1-4; CDR3 DNA: TGTGCCAGCGGAGGTGGAAAACTGTTTTTT; CDR3 protein: CASGGGKLFF
clone size: few; D gene: NA; V gene: TRBV5-4; J gene: TRBJ1-1; CDR3 DNA: TGTGCCAGCAGCACTAGTCTAGTCATGAACACTGAAGCTTTCTTT; CDR3 protein: CASSTSLVMNTEAFF
clone size: NA; D gene: NA; V gene: TRBV30; J gene: TRBJ2-7; CDR3 DNA: TGTGCCTGGAGTGGACAATTCCTCCTCCACGAGCAGTACTTC; CDR3 protein: CAWSGQFLLHEQYF
clone size: few; D gene: TRBD1; V gene: TRBV7-2; J gene: TRBJ1-2; CDR3 DNA: TGTGCCAGCAGCCCCGACAGGGGAGACTATGGCTACACCTTC; CDR3 protein: CASSPDRGDYGYTF
clone size: few; D gene: TRBD2; V gene: TRBV2; J gene: TRBJ2-7; CDR3 DNA: TGTGCCAGCAGTGATAGACTAGCGGGGCGCGAGCAGTACTTC; CDR3 protein: CASSDRLAGREQYF
clone size: NA; D gene: NA; V gene: TRBV29-1; J gene: TRBJ1-5; CDR3 DNA: TGCAGCGTTGAAGGAGTCCCGGATCAGCCCCAGCATTTT; CDR3 protein: CSVEGVPDQPQHF
clone size: NA; D gene: TRBD2; V gene: TRBV27; J gene: TRBJ2-5; CDR3 DNA: TGTGCCAGCAGTTCCCGGACTAGCGGGTTGGCAGAGACCCAGTACTTC; CDR3 protein: CASSSRTSGLAETQYF
clone size: NA; D gene: NA; V gene: TRBV20-1; J gene: TRBJ1-2; CDR3 DNA: TGCAGTGCTAGAAGCGACAGGGGCTACACCTTC; CDR3 protein: CSARSDRGYTF
clone size: few; D gene: TRBD1; V gene: TRBV5-4; J gene: TRBJ2-5; CDR3 DNA: TGTGCCAGCAGCTCGGGACAGACCCAAGAGACCCAGTACTTC; CDR3 protein: CASSSGQTQETQYF
clone size: few; D gene: NA; V gene: TRBV18; J gene: TRBJ2-7; CDR3 DNA: TGTGCCAGCTCACCTACAGGTGGCATCCTGTGGGAGCAGTACTTC; CDR3 protein: CASSPTGGILWEQYF
clone size: NA; D gene: NA; V gene: TRBV11-2; J gene: TRBJ2-7; CDR3 DNA: TGTGCCAGCGCCTCCACGAGGAGCTCCTACGAGCAGTACTTC; CDR3 protein: CASASTRSSYEQYF
clone size: few; D gene: NA; V gene: TRBV7-2; J gene: TRBJ2-5; CDR3 DNA: TGTGCCAGCACCCTCAGGCAAGAGACCCAGTACTTC; CDR3 protein: CASTLRQETQYF
clone size: few; D gene: NA; V gene: TRBV28; J gene: TRBJ1-1; CDR3 DNA: TGTGCCAGCAGTTTAGGTCAGGGGAACACTGAAGCTTTCTTT; CDR3 protein: CASSLGQGNTEAFF
clone size: few; D gene: TRBD2; V gene: TRBV11-2; J gene: TRBJ2-1; CDR3 DNA: TGTGCCAGCAGCCTCGCGGGCGGGGGGGCCTACAATGAGCAGTTCTTC; CDR3 protein: CASSLAGGGAYNEQFF
clone size: NA; D gene: NA; V gene: TRBV6-5; J gene: TRBJ2-7; CDR3 DNA: TGTGCCAGCAGTTACCACCAGGGATCGAGCTACGAGCAGTACTTC; CDR3 protein: CASSYHQGSSYEQYF